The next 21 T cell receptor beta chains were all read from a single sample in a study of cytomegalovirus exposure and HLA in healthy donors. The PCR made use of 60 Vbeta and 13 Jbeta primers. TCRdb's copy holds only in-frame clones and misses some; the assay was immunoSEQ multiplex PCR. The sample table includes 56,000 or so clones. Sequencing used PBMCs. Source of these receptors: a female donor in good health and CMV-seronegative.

The CDR3 DNA reads TGTGCCAGCAGCCTTACCCGAGCTCTTTCTGGAAACACCATATATTTT. Its protein product is CASSLTRALSGNTIYF. This rearrangement joins TRBV4-2 to TRBJ1-3; D gene uncertain. CDR3 length equals 16 residues. Germline lookup yields CDR1 LGHNA and CDR2 YNFKEQ. V was cut by 4 bases and J by 1 base, with 14 bases left in between.

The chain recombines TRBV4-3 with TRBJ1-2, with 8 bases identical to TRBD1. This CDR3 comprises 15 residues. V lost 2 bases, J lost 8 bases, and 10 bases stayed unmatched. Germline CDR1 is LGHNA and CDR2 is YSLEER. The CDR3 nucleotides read TGCGCCAGCAGCCAAACAGACAGGGGAGACGACGGCTACACCTTC. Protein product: CASSQTDRGDDGYTF.

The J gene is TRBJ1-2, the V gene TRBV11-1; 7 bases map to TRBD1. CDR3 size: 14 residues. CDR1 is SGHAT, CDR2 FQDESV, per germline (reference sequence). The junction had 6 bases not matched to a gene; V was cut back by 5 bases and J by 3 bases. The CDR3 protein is CASSPFTGDYGYTF. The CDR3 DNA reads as TGTGCCAGCAGCCCATTTACAGGGGACTATGGCTACACCTTC.

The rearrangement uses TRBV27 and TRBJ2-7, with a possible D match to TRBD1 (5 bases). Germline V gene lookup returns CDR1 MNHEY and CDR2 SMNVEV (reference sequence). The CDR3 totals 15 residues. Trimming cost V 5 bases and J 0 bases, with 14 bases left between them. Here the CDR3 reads CASSPSYRYSYEQYF. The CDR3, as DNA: TGTGCCAGCAGTCCCTCCTACAGGTACTCCTACGAGCAGTACTTC.

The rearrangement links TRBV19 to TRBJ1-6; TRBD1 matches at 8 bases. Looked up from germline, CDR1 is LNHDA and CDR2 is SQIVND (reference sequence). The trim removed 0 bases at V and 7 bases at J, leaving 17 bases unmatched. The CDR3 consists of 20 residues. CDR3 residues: CASSIDPGVLNRGGNSPLHF. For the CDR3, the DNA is TGTGCCAGTAGTATAGATCCAGGGGTTCTGAACAGGGGGGGGAATTCACCCCTCCACTTT.

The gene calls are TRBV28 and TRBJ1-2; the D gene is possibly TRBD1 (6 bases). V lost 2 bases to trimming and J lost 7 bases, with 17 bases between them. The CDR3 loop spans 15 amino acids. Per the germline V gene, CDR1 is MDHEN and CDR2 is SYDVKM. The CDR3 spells CASSLQGSGRGGYTF. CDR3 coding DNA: TGTGCCAGCAGTTTACAGGGGTCGGGTCGGGGTGGCTACACCTTC.

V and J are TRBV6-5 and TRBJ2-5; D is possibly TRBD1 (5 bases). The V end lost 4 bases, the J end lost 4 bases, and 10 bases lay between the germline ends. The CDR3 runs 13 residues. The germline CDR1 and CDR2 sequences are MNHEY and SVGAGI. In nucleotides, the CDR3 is TGTGCCAGCAGTTTCCAGGGTCCAGAGACCCAGTACTTC. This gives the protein CASSFQGPETQYF.

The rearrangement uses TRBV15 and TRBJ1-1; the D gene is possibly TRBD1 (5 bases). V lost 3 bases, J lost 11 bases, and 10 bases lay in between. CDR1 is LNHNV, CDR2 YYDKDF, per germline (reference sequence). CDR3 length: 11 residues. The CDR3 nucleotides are TGTGCCACCAGCAGCAGGGTAGGGGCTTTCTTT. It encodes CATSSRVGAFF.

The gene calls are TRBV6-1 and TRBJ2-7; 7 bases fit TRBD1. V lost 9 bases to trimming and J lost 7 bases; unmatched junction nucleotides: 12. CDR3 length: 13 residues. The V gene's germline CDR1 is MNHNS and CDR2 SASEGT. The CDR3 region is CASSVQGQGEQYF. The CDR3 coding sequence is TGTGCCAGTTCCGTACAGGGGCAAGGGGAGCAGTACTTC.

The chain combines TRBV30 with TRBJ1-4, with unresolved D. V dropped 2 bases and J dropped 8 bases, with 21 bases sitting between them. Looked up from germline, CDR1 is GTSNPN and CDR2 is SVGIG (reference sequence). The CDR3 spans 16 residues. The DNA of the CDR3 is TGTGCCTGGAGTATGAGGGTTACGGGCGCGGGAGAAAAACTGTTTTTT. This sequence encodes CAWSMRVTGAGEKLFF.

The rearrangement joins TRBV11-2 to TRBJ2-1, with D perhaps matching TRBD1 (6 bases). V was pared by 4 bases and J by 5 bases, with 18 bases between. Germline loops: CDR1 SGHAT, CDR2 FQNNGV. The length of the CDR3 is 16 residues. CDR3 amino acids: CASSSSQGIFHNEQFF. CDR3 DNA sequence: TGTGCCAGCAGCTCGTCCCAGGGGATATTTCACAATGAGCAGTTCTTC.

CDR3 amino acids: CATSRGWTGESEKLFF. The CDR3, as DNA: TGTGCCACCAGCAGAGGTTGGACAGGGGAGAGTGAAAAACTGTTTTTT. The rearrangement links TRBV15 to TRBJ1-4; 9 positions agree with TRBD1. The V gene end was trimmed by 1 base and the J gene end by 7 bases; junction bases not matched to a gene: 7. Germline V gene data show CDR1 as LNHNV and CDR2 as YYDKDF (reference sequence). CDR3 length equals 16 residues.

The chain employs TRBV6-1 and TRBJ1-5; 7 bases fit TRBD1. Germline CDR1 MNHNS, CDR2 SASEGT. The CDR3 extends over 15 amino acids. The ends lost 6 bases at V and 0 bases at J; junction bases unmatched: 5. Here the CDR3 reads CASSVTGDSNQPQHF. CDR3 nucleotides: TGTGCCAGCAGCGTTACAGGGGATAGCAATCAGCCCCAGCATTTT.

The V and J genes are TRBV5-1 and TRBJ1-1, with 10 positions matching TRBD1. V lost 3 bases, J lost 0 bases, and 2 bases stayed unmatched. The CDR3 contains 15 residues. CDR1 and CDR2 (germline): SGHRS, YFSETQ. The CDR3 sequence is CASSWGQGMNTEAFF. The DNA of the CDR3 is TGCGCCAGCAGCTGGGGACAGGGGATGAACACTGAAGCTTTCTTT.

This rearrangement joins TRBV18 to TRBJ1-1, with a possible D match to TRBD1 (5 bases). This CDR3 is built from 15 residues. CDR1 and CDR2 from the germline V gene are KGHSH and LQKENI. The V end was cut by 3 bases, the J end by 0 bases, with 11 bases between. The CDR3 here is CASSPQGGMNTEAFF. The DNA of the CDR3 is TGTGCCAGCTCACCCCAGGGCGGGATGAACACTGAAGCTTTCTTT.

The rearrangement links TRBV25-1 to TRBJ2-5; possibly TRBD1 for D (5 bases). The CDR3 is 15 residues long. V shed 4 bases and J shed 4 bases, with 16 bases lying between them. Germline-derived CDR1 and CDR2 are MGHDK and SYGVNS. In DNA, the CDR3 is TGTGCCAGCAGTGTCACCAAGGGGTGGTCAGAGACCCAGTACTTC. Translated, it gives CASSVTKGWSETQYF.

Written as DNA, the CDR3 is TGTGCCAGCAGCCAAGAAAGAGTAGCGGGGGGCACCACAGATACGCAGTATTTT. The encoded protein is CASSQERVAGGTTDTQYF. The gene calls are TRBV4-2 and TRBJ2-3; 10 bases align to TRBD2. Germline-derived CDR1 and CDR2 are LGHNA and YNFKEQ. Trimming took 0 bases from V and 2 from J; bases not matched to a gene: 8. This CDR3 spans 18 amino acids.

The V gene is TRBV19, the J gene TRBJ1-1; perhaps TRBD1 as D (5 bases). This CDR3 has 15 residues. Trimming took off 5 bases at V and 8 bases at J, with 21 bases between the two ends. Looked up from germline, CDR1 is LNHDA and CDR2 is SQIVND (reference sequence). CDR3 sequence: CASSFRDSGALEAFF. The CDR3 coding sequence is TGTGCCAGTAGTTTCCGGGACTCTGGGGCACTGGAAGCTTTCTTT.

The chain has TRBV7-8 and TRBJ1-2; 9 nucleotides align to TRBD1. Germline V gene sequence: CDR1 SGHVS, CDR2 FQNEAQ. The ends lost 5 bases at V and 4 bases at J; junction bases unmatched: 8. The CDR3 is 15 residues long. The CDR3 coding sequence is TGTGCCAGCAGCGCTACAGGGGGCCAGGGCTATGGCTACACCTTC. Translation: CASSATGGQGYGYTF.

Here the CDR3 reads CASSTGDYGYTF. CDR3 sequence (DNA): TGTGCCAGTAGTACCGGGGACTATGGCTACACCTTC. The chain employs TRBV19 and TRBJ1-2; D not certain. The length of the CDR3 is 12 residues. In germline, CDR1 is LNHDA, CDR2 SQIVND (reference sequence). V was clipped by 4 bases and J by 3 bases, with 6 bases between them.

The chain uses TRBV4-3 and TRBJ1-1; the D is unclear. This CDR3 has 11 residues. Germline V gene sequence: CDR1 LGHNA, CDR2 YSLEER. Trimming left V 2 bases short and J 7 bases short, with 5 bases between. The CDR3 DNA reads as TGCGCCAGCAGCCAACCGTATGAAGCTTTCTTT. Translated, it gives CASSQPYEAFF.